The 30 T cell receptor beta chains below were found in one sample sequenced in a study of cytomegalovirus exposure and HLA in healthy donors listed by TCRdb under 2017. Libraries were constructed by the immunoSEQ multiplex PCR assay. For the multiplex PCR, a mixture combining 60 forward primers for TCR Vbeta segments and 13 reverse primers for TCR Jbeta segments was used. TCRdb retrieved this table from immuneACCESS and kept in-frame rearrangements only. Not all clones are present; in checked studies, unresolved V genes account for under half, and no reason is known for the remainder. The sample has some 180,000 clones on record, approximately 80% of them singletons. In total, the top ten clones hold roughly 1.4% of the sample. Sequencing was performed on PBMCs. These receptor sequences come from a girl under 18 in good health and CMV-seropositive.

In DNA, the CDR3 is TGTGCCAGCTCACAGCGCGACAGGGGGTTTACAGATACGCAGTATTTT. Translating it yields CASSQRDRGFTDTQYF. The chain is built from TRBV18 and TRBJ2-3; TRBD1 matches 9 bases. Germline V gene lookup returns CDR1 KGHSH and CDR2 LQKENI. V gave up 4 bases and J gave up 3 bases; unmatched junction bases: 8. The CDR3 extends over 16 amino acids. Looking up the rest from reference TRBV18 and TRBJ2-3 gives the full variable domain: NAGVMQNPRHLVRRRGQEARLRCSPMKGHSHVYWYRQLPEEGLKFMVYLQKENIIDESGMPKERFSAEFPKEGPSILRIQQVVRGDSAAYFCASSQRDRGFTDTQYFGPGTRLTVL.

This clone was detected only a few times. J is TRBJ2-3 and V is TRBV5-1; D perhaps matches TRBD1 (6 bases). V was shortened by 3 bases and J by 0 bases, with 11 bases between the two germline ends. Germline V CDR1 and CDR2: SGHRS, YFSETQ. This CDR3 is 15 amino acids long. In nucleotides, the CDR3 is TGCGCCAGCAGCTGGGGGCTCCTCAGCACAGATACGCAGTATTTT. Translation: CASSWGLLSTDTQYF.

The CDR3: CARRLAGVTGELFF. CDR3 DNA: TGTGCAAGGAGACTAGCGGGAGTTACCGGGGAGCTGTTTTTT. The chain links TRBV30 to TRBJ2-2; 12 bases agree with TRBD2. Germline CDR1 is GTSNPN and CDR2 is SVGIG (reference sequence). The CDR3 totals 14 residues.

The chain couples TRBV5-6 to TRBJ1-2, with 7 bases identical to TRBD1. This CDR3 has 15 amino acids. Germline V CDR1 and CDR2: SGHDT, YYEEEE. V gave up 4 bases and J gave up 8 bases; unmatched junction bases: 14. Here the CDR3 reads CASSLSVGTVYGYTF. Written as DNA, the CDR3 is TGTGCCAGCAGCCTCTCGGTTGGGACAGTATACGGCTACACCTTC.

V usage is TRBV6-6 and J usage is TRBJ2-5; D call uncertain. V lost 0 bases and J lost 5, with 7 bases in between. The CDR3 runs to 13 residues. The germline V gene encodes CDR1 MNHNY and CDR2 SVGAGI (reference sequence). CDR3 residues: CASSYSPRETQYF. As DNA, the CDR3 is TGTGCCAGCAGTTACTCCCCTCGGGAGACCCAGTACTTC.

This chain joins TRBV2 and TRBJ2-7; no reliable D call. Germline CDR1 and CDR2: SNHLY and FYNNEI. This CDR3 has 11 residues. Trimming pared 6 bases from V and 2 bases from J, leaving 5 bases between. The CDR3 protein is CASSQTYEQYF. The DNA for the CDR3 is TGTGCCAGCAGCCAGACCTACGAGCAGTACTTC.

The chain carries TRBV7-9 and TRBJ2-2, with D uncertain. CDR1 SEHNR and CDR2 FQNEAQ come from the germline V gene (reference sequence). The CDR3 sequence is 12 residues long. V was pared by 7 bases and J by 1 base, with 4 bases between. In DNA form, the CDR3 reads TGTGCCAGCATCCAGAACACCGGGGAGCTGTTTTTT. It is translated as CASIQNTGELFF.

V is TRBV7-3 and J is TRBJ1-1; D is ambiguous. In germline, CDR1 is SGHTA, CDR2 FQGTGA. With 2 bases removed from V and 11 bases from J, the gap between germline ends came to 18 bases. This CDR3 comprises 14 residues. The CDR3 here is CASSLGGEPAPAFF. CDR3 in DNA: TGTGCCAGCAGCTTAGGCGGGGAGCCCGCTCCGGCTTTCTTT.

J is TRBJ1-1 and V is TRBV28; TRBD1 might be the D (6 bases). Trimming removed 11 bases at V and 3 bases at J, with 19 bases between. CDR1 is MDHEN, CDR2 SYDVKM, per germline. This CDR3 has 14 residues. The CDR3 sequence is CASSSGGLDTEAFF. The CDR3, as DNA: TGTGCCTCCTCTTCGGGGGGCTTGGACACTGAAGCTTTCTTT. Supplemented by reference TRBV28 and TRBJ1-1, the full variable domain reads DVKVTQSSRYLVKRTGEKVFLECVQDMDHENMFWYRQDPGLGLRLIYFSYDVKMKEKGDIPEGYSVSREKKERFSLILESASTNQTSMYLCASSSGGLDTEAFFGQGTRLTVV.

The V and J genes are TRBV18 and TRBJ2-3; the D gene is possibly TRBD1 (6 bases). Germline-derived CDR1 and CDR2 are KGHSH and LQKENI. CDR3 size: 15 residues. V dropped 3 bases and J dropped 5 bases, with 15 bases sitting between them. The CDR3 DNA reads as TGTGCCAGCTCACCGACAGGAGTTCTAAGAGATACGCAGTATTTT. Encoded protein: CASSPTGVLRDTQYF. The variable domain in full, with the rest retrieved from reference TRBV18 and TRBJ2-3, is NAGVMQNPRHLVRRRGQEARLRCSPMKGHSHVYWYRQLPEEGLKFMVYLQKENIIDESGMPKERFSAEFPKEGPSILRIQQVVRGDSAAYFCASSPTGVLRDTQYFGPGTRLTVL.

This chain links TRBV7-9 with TRBJ1-1, with D perhaps matching TRBD1 (6 bases). Germline values: CDR1 SEHNR, CDR2 FQNEAQ (reference sequence). V was shortened by 4 bases and J by 10 bases, with 10 bases between the two germline ends. The CDR3 runs 11 residues. The CDR3 sequence: CASSSGTTAFF. CDR3 nucleotides: TGTGCCAGCAGCTCTGGGACAACAGCTTTCTTT. Based on the CDR3 plus reference TRBV7-9 and TRBJ1-1, the full variable domain is DTGVSQNPRHKITKRGQNVTFRCDPISEHNRLYWYRQTLGQGPEFLTYFQNEAQLEKSRLLSDRFSAERPKGSFSTLEIQRTEQGDSAMYLCASSSGTTAFFGQGTRLTVV.

This chain joins TRBV10-3 and TRBJ1-2; TRBD1 matches 9 bases. Germline V gene sequence: CDR1 ENHRY, CDR2 SYGVKD. V shed 1 base and J 0 bases; nucleotides not matched to a gene: 3. The CDR3 spans 16 residues. The CDR3 nucleotides read TGTGCCATCAGTGAGTTGGACAGGGGCGCTAACTATGGCTACACCTTC. Translation gives CAISELDRGANYGYTF.

This clone was found a few times. This rearrangement joins TRBV9 to TRBJ1-2; 8 nucleotides line up with TRBD1. The CDR3 sequence is 17 residues long. CDR1 and CDR2 (germline): SGDLS, YYNGEE. J was trimmed by 2 bases and V by 1 base; bases with no gene match: 10. The DNA for the CDR3 is TGTGCCAGCAGCGTATTAGACAGGGGTATTTCCAACTATGGCTACACCTTC. Its translation: CASSVLDRGISNYGYTF.

V and J are TRBV6-1 and TRBJ2-3; D is perhaps TRBD1 (6 bases). The germline V gene encodes CDR1 MNHNS and CDR2 SASEGT. Between the trimmed V and J ends, which lost 2 bases and 6 bases, there was a span of 12 bases. This CDR3 contains 14 residues. The CDR3 DNA sequence: TGTGCCAGCAGTGAACAGGGGCCATCGGATACGCAGTATTTT. Its protein product is CASSEQGPSDTQYF.

The chain links TRBV27 to TRBJ2-3; 12 nucleotides match TRBD2. Germline V gene lookup returns CDR1 MNHEY and CDR2 SMNVEV (reference sequence). The J segment lost 1 base and the V segment lost 5 bases, leaving 7 bases of the junction unmatched. This CDR3 is built from 17 residues. The CDR3 sequence is CASSALLAGGCTDTQYF. In DNA form, the CDR3 reads TGTGCCAGCAGTGCGCTACTAGCGGGAGGATGCACAGATACGCAGTATTTT.

The chain employs TRBV7-9 and TRBJ2-3, with 9 bases aligning to TRBD2. The CDR3 is made up of 15 amino acids. Germline assignment: CDR1 SEHNR and CDR2 FQNEAQ (reference sequence). V lost 7 bases to trimming and J lost 4 bases; unmatched junction nucleotides: 9. The CDR3 DNA follows: TGTGCCAGCATCGATAGCGGGAGAATGGCAGATACGCAGTATTTT. Amino acids: CASIDSGRMADTQYF. The variable domain in full, completed from reference TRBV7-9 and TRBJ2-3, reads DTGVSQNPRHKITKRGQNVTFRCDPISEHNRLYWYRQTLGQGPEFLTYFQNEAQLEKSRLLSDRFSAERPKGSFSTLEIQRTEQGDSAMYLCASIDSGRMADTQYFGPGTRLTVL.

The chain couples TRBV27 to TRBJ2-7; the D gene is possibly TRBD2 (6 bases). The CDR3 spans 15 residues. Looked up from germline, CDR1 is MNHEY and CDR2 is SMNVEV (reference sequence). Trimming removed 6 bases at V and 0 bases at J, with 15 bases between. The CDR3 protein is CASSPFGGGSYEQYF. The CDR3 nucleotides read TGTGCCAGCAGCCCCTTTGGGGGAGGCTCCTACGAGCAGTACTTC.

The rearrangement links TRBV6-5 to TRBJ1-1; 9 positions agree with TRBD1. Germline CDR1 reads MNHEY; CDR2 reads SVGAGI. The trim removed 4 bases at V and 3 bases at J, leaving 6 bases unmatched. The CDR3 contains 15 residues. The CDR3 region has the DNA TGTGCCAGCAGTTGGGACAGGGCGTTGGACACTGAAGCTTTCTTT. This codes for CASSWDRALDTEAFF.

This clone was detected only a few times. The chain carries TRBV6-5 and TRBJ1-2; tentatively, D is TRBD1 (6 bases). The CDR3 consists of 15 residues. The germline CDR1 and CDR2 sequences are MNHEY and SVGAGI. The ends were cut back, 0 bases at V and 5 bases at J, with 13 bases in the middle. The CDR3 here is CASSYSSLRGYGYTF. The CDR3 DNA follows: TGTGCCAGCAGTTACTCGAGTCTGAGGGGGTATGGCTACACCTTC.

The gene calls are TRBV27 and TRBJ1-1; D perhaps matches TRBD1 (5 bases). Germline V gives CDR1 MNHEY, CDR2 SMNVEV (reference sequence). V was cut by 6 bases and J by 4 bases, with 18 bases left in between. The CDR3 sequence is 15 residues long. The CDR3 region has the DNA TGTGCCAGCAGCCCAAAGGCAGGGTGGGGCACTGAAGCTTTCTTT. This gives the protein CASSPKAGWGTEAFF.

The chain employs TRBV6-5 and TRBJ2-7, with D maybe TRBD1 (6 bases). V lost 2 bases, J lost 2 bases, and 16 bases lay in between. The germline CDR1 and CDR2 sequences are MNHEY and SVGAGI. The CDR3 is made up of 16 amino acids. DNA of the CDR3: TGTGCCAGCAGTTACCCAGGGGTAAAGGGGCCCTACGAGCAGTACTTC. Its protein product is CASSYPGVKGPYEQYF.

This clone was seen more than once but under ten times. The rearrangement joins TRBV11-3 to TRBJ1-1; the D is unclear. There are 13 residues in the CDR3. Deletions cut 4 bases from V and 1 base from J, with 7 bases between. Germline-derived CDR1 and CDR2 are SGHNT and YENEEA. The CDR3 loop reads CASSYTRNTEAFF. The CDR3 nucleotides read TGTGCCAGCAGCTACACCAGGAACACTGAAGCTTTCTTT.

The CDR3 protein is CASAPGQNYGYTF. In nucleotides, the CDR3 is TGTGCCAGCGCACCGGGACAAAACTATGGCTACACCTTC. This chain connects TRBV7-3 to TRBJ1-2; D is possibly TRBD1 (6 bases). V was clipped by 8 bases and J by 2 bases, with 12 bases between them. Germline values: CDR1 SGHTA, CDR2 FQGTGA. The CDR3 is 13 amino acids. Combining the CDR3 with reference TRBV7-3 and TRBJ1-2 gives the whole variable domain GAGVSQTPSNKVTEKGKYVELRCDPISGHTALYWYRQSLGQGPEFLIYFQGTGAADDSGLPNDRFFAVRPEGSVSTLKIQRTERGDSAVYLCASAPGQNYGYTFGSGTRLTVV.

The genes are TRBV6-5 and TRBJ1-1, with TRBD1 matching 7 bases. Germline V gives CDR1 MNHEY, CDR2 SVGAGI. J gave up 6 bases and V 3 bases, and 10 bases lay outside the gene matches. The CDR3 is 15 residues long. The CDR3 spells CASSYDRALGPEAFF. Written as DNA, the CDR3 is TGTGCCAGCAGTTATGACAGGGCCCTTGGTCCTGAAGCTTTCTTT.

Points on this clone: Other DNA sequences in the same sample also yield this CDR3. V usage is TRBV29-1 and J usage is TRBJ1-2; a possible D gene is TRBD1 (5 bases). The CDR3 loop spans 19 amino acids. V lost 6 bases, J lost 11 bases, and 40 bases lay in between. Germline V gene sequence: CDR1 SQVTM, CDR2 ANQGSEA. The CDR3 loop is CSVFFLGRESYGTGDRYTF. Written as DNA, the CDR3 is TGCAGCGTATTTTTTCTCGGACGTGAATCGTATGGGACTGGAGATCGTTACACCTTC.

This clone came up a few times. V and J are TRBV6-5 and TRBJ2-5; TRBD2 aligns across 7 bases. Germline-derived CDR1 and CDR2 are MNHEY and SVGAGI. J was trimmed by 2 bases and V by 7 bases; bases with no gene match: 7. The CDR3 has 14 residues. The CDR3 region is CASTPPGGQETQYF. Written as DNA, the CDR3 is TGTGCCAGCACCCCGCCGGGAGGACAAGAGACCCAGTACTTC.

This chain uses TRBV25-1 with TRBJ1-5; unclear D gene. V gave up 6 bases and J gave up 5 bases, with 11 bases separating them. The CDR3 has 13 amino acids. Looked up from germline, CDR1 is MGHDK and CDR2 is SYGVNS. CDR3 amino acids: CASSSRGHQPQHF. In DNA form, the CDR3 reads TGTGCCAGCAGCTCTCGGGGTCATCAGCCCCAGCATTTT.

CDR3: CASSLSSGANTGELFF. The CDR3 coding sequence is TGTGCCAGCAGTTTATCGTCGGGAGCGAACACCGGGGAGCTGTTTTTT. V is TRBV27 and J is TRBJ2-2, with D tentatively TRBD2 (6 bases). CDR1 MNHEY and CDR2 SMNVEV come from the germline V gene (reference sequence). V was clipped by 0 bases and J by 0 bases, with 8 bases between them. This CDR3 has 16 residues.

The DNA of the CDR3 is TGTGCCAGCTCACCACCGTCCAGGGAGAACACCGGGGAGCTGTTTTTT. Translating gives CASSPPSRENTGELFF. The V gene is TRBV18, the J gene TRBJ2-2; a possible D gene is TRBD1 (5 bases). Trimming removed 0 bases at V and 1 base at J, with 9 bases between. CDR1 and CDR2 (germline): KGHSH, LQKENI. This CDR3 has 16 amino acids.

This clone is a singleton in its sample. This chain links TRBV2 with TRBJ2-1; 7 bases map to TRBD2. Trimming removed 11 bases from V and 3 bases from J; junction bases left unmatched: 7. This CDR3 spans 13 amino acids. CDR1 and CDR2 (germline): SNHLY, FYNNEI. CDR3 residues: CAQGQRDYNEQFF. The CDR3 coding sequence is TGTGCCCAGGGCCAGCGGGACTACAATGAGCAGTTCTTC.